What follows are 21 T cell receptor beta chains derived from one specimen sequenced in a study of blood T cells in healthy people across ages. A second PCR of 7 to 11 cycles used a sample-barcoded 5' primer and a J-beta primer mix. Via MiXCR, TCRdb re-called the 5' RACE reads, giving one row per CDR3 protein. Here the sample spans 700,000 to 950,000 distinct CDR3 sequences, roughly 44% being singletons. Sequences were obtained from blood. The receptors here all came from a woman in her sixties or seventies in good health.

This sequence joins TRBV10-2 and TRBJ2-2, with 7 nucleotides matching TRBD2. The junction had 6 bases not matched to a gene; V was cut back by 6 bases and J by 5 bases. Germline-derived CDR1 and CDR2 are WSHSY and SAAADI. The CDR3 runs 14 residues. CDR3 nucleotides: TGCGCCAGCAGAGAGACTAGCAGGACCGGGGAGCTGTTTTTT. This gives the protein CASRETSRTGELFF.

This clonotype was picked up a small number of times. The chain joins TRBV7-8 to TRBJ2-4; possibly TRBD1 or TRBD2 for D (5 bases each). The J call may be faulty, since TRBJ2-7 better matches the DNA end. This CDR3 is 13 amino acids long. Germline V gives CDR1 SGHVS, CDR2 FQNEAQ. This CDR3 is CASSLSRGHEQYF. The DNA of the CDR3 is TGTGCCAGCAGCTTAAGCCGGGGCCACGAGCAGTACTTC.

This clonotype was picked up a small number of times. This rearrangement joins TRBV2 to TRBJ2-1; TRBD2 might be the D (7 bases). Germline V lookup: CDR1 SNHLY, CDR2 FYNNEI. This CDR3 is built from 12 residues. Trimming removed 6 bases at V and 7 bases at J, with 10 bases between. The CDR3 is CASRGGVNEQFF. The CDR3 nucleotides are TGTGCCAGCAGAGGGGGGGTAAATGAGCAGTTCTTC.

This chain joins TRBV7-2 and TRBJ1-2; 8 nucleotides align to TRBD1. This CDR3 is built from 15 residues. Trimming at V came to 6 bases and at J to 2 bases, leaving 8 bases not matched to a gene. Germline CDR1 is SGHTA and CDR2 is FQGNSA. CDR3 coding DNA: TGTGCCAGCAGGTCAGGACAGGGACTGAACTATGGCTACACCTTC. It is translated as CASRSGQGLNYGYTF.

This clonotype has only one observation. This rearrangement joins TRBV6-2 or TRBV6-3 to TRBJ2-7, with D possibly matching TRBD2 (5 bases). The DNA end is more similar to TRBJ2-5, so the J call may be wrong. The CDR3 runs to 14 residues. Germline V CDR1 and CDR2: MNHEY, SVGEGT. The DNA for the CDR3 is TGTGCCAGCAGTTACTCAAGAGGGATGCAGACCCAGTACTTC. It translates to CASSYSRGMQTQYF.

This chain links TRBV19 with TRBJ2-1; possible D gene TRBD1, 6 bases. This CDR3 is built from 10 residues. V lost 8 bases to trimming and J lost 9 bases, with 8 bases between them. The V gene's germline CDR1 is LNHDA and CDR2 SQIVND (reference sequence). The CDR3 loop reads CASGGFEQFF. DNA of the CDR3: TGTGCCAGTGGGGGCTTTGAGCAGTTCTTC.

Of note for this clonotype: One end of the junction varies from germline; a read error may be responsible. The rearrangement uses TRBV7-9 and TRBJ2-3; 8 nucleotides line up with TRBD1. The germline CDR1 and CDR2 sequences are SEHNR and FQNEAQ (reference sequence). This CDR3 has 16 residues. CDR3 sequence: CASSLALTGVTDAQYF. CDR3 bases: TGTGCCAGCAGCTTAGCGCTGACAGGGGTAACAGATGCGCAGTATTTT.

The chain couples TRBV6-6 to TRBJ1-2; TRBD1 matches at 10 bases. Germline CDR1 and CDR2: MNHNY and SVGAGI (reference sequence). Trimming removed 7 bases from V and 8 bases from J; junction bases left unmatched: 7. There are 13 residues in the CDR3. CDR3: CASTQGQGQGYTF. The CDR3 bases are TGTGCCAGCACCCAGGGACAGGGGCAAGGCTACACCTTC.

The CDR3 sequence: CASRRGGSQETQFF. The CDR3 DNA reads as TGTGCCAGCAGGAGGGGAGGGTCCCAAGAGACCCAGTTCTTC. This rearrangement joins TRBV2 to TRBJ2-5; 7 bases match TRBD2. The J call may be faulty, since TRBJ2-1 better matches the DNA end. Per the germline V gene, CDR1 is SNHLY and CDR2 is FYNNEI. The CDR3 totals 14 residues.

Regarding this clonotype: The junction does not match germline at one end; this may be a read error. The V and J genes are TRBV9 and TRBJ1-1; D remains ambiguous. Germline assignment: CDR1 SGDLS and CDR2 YYNGEE. The CDR3 spans 15 residues. This chain's CDR3 is CASSVDPYMNTEVFF. The CDR3 DNA follows: TGTGCCAGCAGCGTAGACCCGTACATGAACACTGAAGTTTTCTTT. Full variable domain (outside the CDR3, taken from reference TRBV9 and TRBJ1-1): DSGVTQTPKHLITATGQRVTLRCSPRSGDLSVYWYQQSLDQGLQFLIQYYNGEERAKGNILERFSAQQFPDLHSELNLSSLELGDSALYFCASSVDPYMNTEVFFGQGTRLTVV.

Regarding this clonotype: A much larger clonotype is one base distant, so this may be a read error. The genes are TRBV28 and TRBJ2-4; the D gene is possibly TRBD1 (5 bases). The CDR3 has 14 amino acids. Trimming removed 3 bases from V and 3 bases from J, with 9 bases in between. Germline-derived CDR1 and CDR2 are MDHEN and SYDVKM. CDR3 coding DNA: TGTGCCAGCAGTTTCAAGGGGAACAAAAACATTCAGTACTTC. Its protein product is CASSFKGNKNIQYF.

This clonotype appeared many times. The V call is TRBV2, the J call TRBJ2-7; no firm D call. CDR1 SNHLY and CDR2 FYNNEI come from the germline V gene. This CDR3 spans 12 amino acids. V was clipped by 7 bases and J by 2 bases, with 9 bases between them. CDR3 residues: CASTPVTYEQYF. CDR3 nucleotides: TGTGCCAGCACACCCGTAACCTACGAGCAGTACTTC. The whole variable domain, remainder taken from reference TRBV2 and TRBJ2-7, is EPEVTQTPSHQVTQMGQEVILRCVPISNHLYFYWYRQILGQKVEFLVSFYNNEISEKSEIFDDQFSVERPDGSNFTLKIRSTKLEDSAMYFCASTPVTYEQYFGPGTRLTVT.

The CDR3 protein is CASSLRPGTDYGYTF. The DNA for the CDR3 is TGTGCCAGCAGCTTACGACCCGGGACAGACTATGGCTACACCTTC. The chain carries TRBV7-8 and TRBJ1-2; 7 bases fit TRBD1. The CDR3 spans 15 residues. The germline V gene encodes CDR1 SGHVS and CDR2 FQNEAQ. Germline trimming cut 2 bases from V and 3 bases from J; bases unmatched to any gene: 6. The full variable domain, with the rest looked up from reference TRBV7-8 and TRBJ1-2, is GAGVSQSPRYKVAKRGQDVALRCDPISGHVSLFWYQQALGQGPEFLTYFQNEAQLDKSGLPSDRFFAERPEGSVSTLKIQRTQQEDSAVYLCASSLRPGTDYGYTFGSGTRLTVV.

The sample holds many counts of this clonotype. Germline and junction disagree at one end, which may indicate a read error. This chain uses TRBV28 with TRBJ2-1; the D is unclear. This CDR3 is 11 amino acids long. Per germline, CDR1 MDHEN and CDR2 SYDVKM. In nucleotides, the CDR3 is TGTGCCAGCAGCTTATTTAATGAGCAGTTCTTC. It yields the protein CASSLFNEQFF.

The rearrangement joins TRBV20-1 to TRBJ2-1; TRBD1 agrees at 11 bases. Trimming removed 7 bases from V and 3 bases from J; junction bases left unmatched: 5. This CDR3 is 14 amino acids long. CDR1 and CDR2 (germline): DFQATT, SNEGSKA (reference sequence). The CDR3 region is CSVTGTGGYNEQFF. CDR3 nucleotide sequence: TGCAGTGTCACCGGGACAGGGGGCTACAATGAGCAGTTCTTC.

This clonotype turned up a few times. The chain employs TRBV9 and TRBJ2-5; TRBD2 matches 12 bases. The CDR3 length is 15 residues. In germline, CDR1 is SGDLS, CDR2 YYNGEE. Germline trimming cut 3 bases from V and 5 bases from J; bases unmatched to any gene: 5. CDR3 nucleotide sequence: TGTGCCAGCAGCGCACTAGCGGGAGGTATGGAGACCCAGTACTTC. It specifies CASSALAGGMETQYF.

The chain has TRBV10-3 and TRBJ1-1; D might be TRBD1 (6 bases). CDR3 length equals 15 residues. The germline gives CDR1 ENHRY, CDR2 SYGVKD. The germline V and J ends were trimmed by 4 bases and 1 base, with 13 bases remaining between them. CDR3 region: CAISGGAGTNTEAFF. The CDR3 coding sequence is TGTGCCATCAGTGGGGGGGCAGGGACGAACACTGAAGCTTTCTTT.

On this clonotype: A read error may explain this, as a much larger clone is one base away. The chain is built from TRBV7-2 and TRBJ2-5; a weak D match, TRBD2 (5 bases). CDR3 length: 14 amino acids. The germline V gene encodes CDR1 SGHTA and CDR2 FQGNSA. CDR3 DNA: TGTGCCAGCAGCGTAGCGTTTAGCCAAGAGACCCAGTACTTC. Translating it yields CASSVAFSQETQYF.

The V gene is TRBV3-1, the J gene TRBJ2-7; the D is unclear. The J call is doubtful: the DNA matches TRBJ2-4 better. The CDR3 is made up of 13 amino acids. The V gene's germline CDR1 is LGHDT and CDR2 YNNKEL (reference sequence). The DNA of the CDR3 is TGTGCCAGCAGCTTAAGCCCGGCGTACATTCAGTACTTC. Translation gives CASSLSPAYIQYF.

This sequence joins TRBV19 and TRBJ2-1; D tentatively fits TRBD1 or TRBD2 (6 bases each). Germline V gene lookup returns CDR1 LNHDA and CDR2 SQIVND (reference sequence). CDR3 size: 16 residues. With 3 bases removed from V and 6 bases from J, the gap between germline ends came to 18 bases. CDR3 amino acids: CASSIMGAGDFNEQFF. The CDR3 region has the DNA TGTGCCAGTAGTATTATGGGGGCAGGGGACTTCAATGAGCAGTTCTTC.

The J gene is TRBJ2-3, the V gene TRBV4-2; perhaps TRBD2 as D (6 bases). CDR3 length: 15 amino acids. Germline CDR1 reads LGHNA; CDR2 reads YNFKEQ. V lost 3 bases to trimming and J lost 0 bases, with 10 bases between them. The CDR3 sequence is CASSHSSGSTDTQYF. Written as DNA, the CDR3 is TGTGCCAGCAGCCATAGCAGCGGGAGCACAGATACGCAGTATTTT.